The entry below gives a single TCR beta chain sequence along with its context. This entry is derived from a study of T cell responses to AZD1222 COVID-19 vaccine. Some clones are missing from TCRdb's copy, which holds only in-frame ones; the method was immunoSEQ multiplex PCR. The table includes around 100,000 clones, more than 75% detected once. The trim removed 0 bases at V and 2 bases at J, leaving 1 base unmatched. This CDR3 has 14 amino acids. Looked up from germline, CDR1 is SGHRS and CDR2 is YFSETQ. V gene TRBV5-1 combines with J gene TRBJ2-7, with TRBD1 matching 8 bases. This clonotype originated in an adult in good health. The sample here was peripheral blood, taken on day 0 of AZD1222 vaccination. This CDR3 is CASSLGRGPYEQYF. In DNA, the CDR3 is TGCGCCAGCAGCTTGGGCAGGGGGCCCTACGAGCAGTACTTC.